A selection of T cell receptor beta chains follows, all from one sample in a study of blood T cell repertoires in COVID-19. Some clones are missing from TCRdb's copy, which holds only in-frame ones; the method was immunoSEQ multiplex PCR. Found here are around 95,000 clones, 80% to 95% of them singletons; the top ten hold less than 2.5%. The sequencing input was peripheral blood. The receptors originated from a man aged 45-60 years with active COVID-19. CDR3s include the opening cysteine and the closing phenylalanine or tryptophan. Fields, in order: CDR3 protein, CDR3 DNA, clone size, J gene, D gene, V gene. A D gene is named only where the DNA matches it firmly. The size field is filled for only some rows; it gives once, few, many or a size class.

cdr3_aa: CASSATAQGYTEAFF
cdr3_nt: TGTGCCAGCAGCGCCACCGCGCAGGGCTACACTGAAGCTTTCTTT
clone_size: .
j_call: TRBJ1-1
d_call: .
v_call: TRBV7-3

cdr3_aa: CASSGGGLAGSTDTQYF
cdr3_nt: TGTGCCAGCAGCGGGGGGGGACTAGCGGGATCCACAGATACGCAGTATTTT
clone_size: few
j_call: TRBJ2-3
d_call: TRBD2
v_call: TRBV3-1/TRBV3-2

cdr3_aa: CASSEPGQGAETQYF
cdr3_nt: TGTGCCAGCAGCGAACCGGGACAGGGGGCGGAGACCCAGTACTTC
clone_size: once
j_call: TRBJ2-5
d_call: TRBD1
v_call: TRBV11-2

cdr3_aa: CATSDQTSWGSTDTQYF
cdr3_nt: TGTGCCACCAGTGATCAGACTAGTTGGGGTAGCACAGATACGCAGTATTTT
clone_size: .
j_call: TRBJ2-3
d_call: .
v_call: TRBV24-1

cdr3_aa: CAISSIGTGGMNTEAFF
cdr3_nt: TGTGCCATCAGTTCCATTGGGACAGGGGGTATGAACACTGAAGCTTTCTTT
clone_size: .
j_call: TRBJ1-1
d_call: TRBD1
v_call: TRBV10-3

cdr3_aa: CASSPSTSGRRGETQYF
cdr3_nt: TGTGCCAGCTCACCTTCGACTAGCGGGAGAAGGGGTGAGACCCAGTACTTC
clone_size: .
j_call: TRBJ2-5
d_call: TRBD2
v_call: TRBV18

cdr3_aa: CASSQVLSGNTIYF
cdr3_nt: TGTGCCAGCAGCCAAGTTCTCTCTGGAAACACCATATATTTT
clone_size: .
j_call: TRBJ1-3
d_call: .
v_call: TRBV14

cdr3_aa: CASSTPPRYTQYF
cdr3_nt: TGTGCCAGTAGTACCCCTCCCAGATACACGCAGTATTTT
clone_size: .
j_call: TRBJ2-3
d_call: .
v_call: TRBV19

cdr3_aa: CASSWDYTDTQYF
cdr3_nt: TGTGCCAGCAGCTGGGACTACACAGATACGCAGTATTTT
clone_size: .
j_call: TRBJ2-3
d_call: TRBD2
v_call: TRBV7-9

cdr3_aa: CASSEEGPYNSPLHF
cdr3_nt: TGTGCCAGCAGTGAGGAGGGGCCCTATAATTCACCCCTCCACTTT
clone_size: .
j_call: TRBJ1-6
d_call: .
v_call: TRBV2

cdr3_aa: CASSSGGSSNQPQHF
cdr3_nt: TGTGCCAGCTCTTCGGGGGGAAGTAGCAATCAGCCCCAGCATTTT
clone_size: .
j_call: TRBJ1-5
d_call: .
v_call: TRBV18

cdr3_aa: CASSRQGTTNYGYTF
cdr3_nt: TGTGCCAGCAGTCGTCAGGGTACAACTAACTATGGCTACACCTTC
clone_size: .
j_call: TRBJ1-2
d_call: .
v_call: TRBV28

cdr3_aa: CASSFTGERGYTF
cdr3_nt: TGTGCCAGCAGCTTTACAGGGGAACGGGGCTACACCTTC
clone_size: .
j_call: TRBJ1-2
d_call: TRBD1
v_call: TRBV7-3

cdr3_aa: CAWSGQAYGYTF
cdr3_nt: TGTGCCTGGAGTGGACAGGCCTATGGCTACACCTTC
clone_size: .
j_call: TRBJ1-2
d_call: .
v_call: TRBV30

cdr3_aa: CASSYRGQGANEQFF
cdr3_nt: TGTGCCAGCAGTTACCGGGGACAGGGGGCAAATGAGCAGTTCTTC
clone_size: .
j_call: TRBJ2-1
d_call: TRBD1
v_call: TRBV6-5

cdr3_aa: CASWTGGAYEQYF
cdr3_nt: TGTGCCAGCTGGACAGGGGGGGCGTACGAGCAGTACTTC
clone_size: .
j_call: TRBJ2-7
d_call: TRBD1
v_call: TRBV27

cdr3_aa: CASSQSQGQETQYF
cdr3_nt: TGCGCCAGCAGTCAATCCCAGGGCCAAGAGACCCAGTACTTC
clone_size: .
j_call: TRBJ2-5
d_call: .
v_call: TRBV23-1

cdr3_aa: CASSQGRGGFPKKLFF
cdr3_nt: TGCGCCAGCAGCCAAGGACGTGGGGGCTTCCCCAAAAAACTGTTTTTT
clone_size: .
j_call: TRBJ1-4
d_call: .
v_call: TRBV4-1

cdr3_aa: CASRDYYNEQFF
cdr3_nt: TGTGCCAGTAGGGACTACTACAATGAGCAGTTCTTC
clone_size: .
j_call: TRBJ2-1
d_call: .
v_call: TRBV19

cdr3_aa: CASSLWERVSTGELFF
cdr3_nt: TGTGCCAGCAGCTTATGGGAGCGTGTTTCTACCGGGGAGCTGTTTTTT
clone_size: .
j_call: TRBJ2-2
d_call: .
v_call: TRBV7-8

cdr3_aa: CASSQGWLAGDTQYF
cdr3_nt: TGTGCCAGCAGCCAGGGTTGGCTAGCGGGAGATACGCAGTATTTT
clone_size: .
j_call: TRBJ2-3
d_call: TRBD2
v_call: TRBV3-1/TRBV3-2

cdr3_aa: CASSMKWVGEAQETQYF
cdr3_nt: TGTGCCAGCAGCATGAAGTGGGTTGGCGAGGCACAAGAGACCCAGTACTTC
clone_size: .
j_call: TRBJ2-5
d_call: .
v_call: TRBV7-8

cdr3_aa: CASSLSGRAYNEQFF
cdr3_nt: TGTGCCAGCAGTTTAAGCGGGAGGGCTTACAATGAGCAGTTCTTC
clone_size: .
j_call: TRBJ2-1
d_call: TRBD2
v_call: TRBV27

cdr3_aa: CASSLPGQGTHEQYF
cdr3_nt: TGTGCCAGCAGCTTACCGGGACAGGGGACCCACGAGCAGTACTTC
clone_size: .
j_call: TRBJ2-7
d_call: TRBD1
v_call: TRBV7-9

cdr3_aa: CASSQEASFPDTQYF
cdr3_nt: TGTGCCAGCAGCCAAGAAGCTAGCTTTCCAGATACGCAGTATTTT
clone_size: .
j_call: TRBJ2-3
d_call: .
v_call: TRBV4-2

cdr3_aa: CASSARLPRTSGSTKNEQFF
cdr3_nt: TGTGCCAGCAGTGCCCGACTCCCACGGACTAGCGGGAGTACGAAGAATGAGCAGTTCTTC
clone_size: .
j_call: TRBJ2-1
d_call: TRBD2
v_call: TRBV2

cdr3_aa: CASNERRRTNSPLHF
cdr3_nt: TGTGCCAGCAACGAAAGACGGAGGACTAATTCACCCCTCCACTTT
clone_size: .
j_call: TRBJ1-6
d_call: .
v_call: TRBV27

cdr3_aa: CASSPSAGLSGNTIYF
cdr3_nt: TGCGCCAGCAGCCCCTCCGCGGGGTTGTCCGGAAACACCATATATTTT
clone_size: .
j_call: TRBJ1-3
d_call: .
v_call: TRBV5-1

cdr3_aa: CASNNLPDFGSGRTGELFF
cdr3_nt: TGTGCCAGCAACAACCTTCCTGACTTCGGGAGCGGGAGGACCGGGGAGCTGTTTTTT
clone_size: .
j_call: TRBJ2-2
d_call: TRBD2
v_call: TRBV7-9

cdr3_aa: CASSEPAGAGELFF
cdr3_nt: TGTGCCAGCAGTGAGCCGGCGGGCGCTGGGGAGCTGTTTTTT
clone_size: .
j_call: TRBJ2-2
d_call: .
v_call: TRBV25-1

cdr3_aa: CASSLAGVNEQFF
cdr3_nt: TGCGCCAGCAGCTTGGCGGGGGTCAATGAGCAGTTCTTC
clone_size: .
j_call: TRBJ2-1
d_call: .
v_call: TRBV5-1

cdr3_aa: CASSYSTLAGDEQFF
cdr3_nt: TGTGCCAGCAGTTACTCCACTCTAGCGGGAGATGAGCAGTTCTTC
clone_size: .
j_call: TRBJ2-1
d_call: TRBD2
v_call: TRBV6-5